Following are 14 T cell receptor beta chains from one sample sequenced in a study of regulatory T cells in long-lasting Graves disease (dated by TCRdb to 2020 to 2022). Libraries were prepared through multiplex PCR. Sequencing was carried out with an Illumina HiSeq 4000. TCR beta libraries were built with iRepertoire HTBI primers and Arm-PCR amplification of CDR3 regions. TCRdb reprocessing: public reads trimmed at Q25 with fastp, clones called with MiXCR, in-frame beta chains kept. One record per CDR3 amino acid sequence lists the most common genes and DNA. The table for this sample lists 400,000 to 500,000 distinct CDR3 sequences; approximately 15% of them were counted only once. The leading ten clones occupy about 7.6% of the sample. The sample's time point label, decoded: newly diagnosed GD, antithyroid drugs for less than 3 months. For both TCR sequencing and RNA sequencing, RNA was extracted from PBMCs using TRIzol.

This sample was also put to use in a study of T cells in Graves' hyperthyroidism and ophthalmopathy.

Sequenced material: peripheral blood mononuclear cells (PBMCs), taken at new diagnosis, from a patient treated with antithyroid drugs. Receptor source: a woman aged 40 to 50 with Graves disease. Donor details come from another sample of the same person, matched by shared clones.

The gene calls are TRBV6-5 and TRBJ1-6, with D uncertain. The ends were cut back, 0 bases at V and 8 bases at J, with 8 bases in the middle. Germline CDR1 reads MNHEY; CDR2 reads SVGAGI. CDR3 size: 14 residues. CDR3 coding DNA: TGTGCCAGCAGTTACTCGCGTTTGGATTCACCCCTCCACTTT. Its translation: CASSYSRLDSPLHF.

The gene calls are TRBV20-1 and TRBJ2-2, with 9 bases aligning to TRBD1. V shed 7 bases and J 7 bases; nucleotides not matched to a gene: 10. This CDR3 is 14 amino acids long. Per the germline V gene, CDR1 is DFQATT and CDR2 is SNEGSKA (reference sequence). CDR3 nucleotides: TGCAGTGTAAGCGGACAGGGGCTCGTCGGGGAGCTGTTTTTT. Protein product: CSVSGQGLVGELFF.

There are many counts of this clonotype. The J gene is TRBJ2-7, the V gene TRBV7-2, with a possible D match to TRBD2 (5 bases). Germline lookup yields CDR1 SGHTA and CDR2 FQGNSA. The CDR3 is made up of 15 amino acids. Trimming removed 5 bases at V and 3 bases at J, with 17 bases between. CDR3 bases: TGTGCCAGCAGCGGACCGGGCGCTCGGGGCTACGAGCAGTACTTC. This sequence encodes CASSGPGARGYEQYF. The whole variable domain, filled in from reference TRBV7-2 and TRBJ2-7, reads GAGVSQSPSNKVTEKGKDVELRCDPISGHTALYWYRQSLGQGLEFLIYFQGNSAPDKSGLPSDRFSAERTGGSVSTLTIQRTQQEDSAVYLCASSGPGARGYEQYFGPGTRLTVT.

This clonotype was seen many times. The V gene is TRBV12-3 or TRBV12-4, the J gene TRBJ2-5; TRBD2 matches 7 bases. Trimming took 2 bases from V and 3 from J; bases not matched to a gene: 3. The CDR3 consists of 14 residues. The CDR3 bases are TGTGCCAGCAGTTTAACGGGGAGGGAAGAGACCCAGTACTTC. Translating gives CASSLTGREETQYF.

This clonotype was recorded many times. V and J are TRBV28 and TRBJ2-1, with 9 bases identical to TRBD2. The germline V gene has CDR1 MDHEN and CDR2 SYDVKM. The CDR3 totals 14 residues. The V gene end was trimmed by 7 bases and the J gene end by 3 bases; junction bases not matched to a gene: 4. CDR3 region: CASKTSGYYNEQFF. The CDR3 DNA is TGTGCCAGCAAGACTAGCGGATACTACAATGAGCAGTTCTTC.

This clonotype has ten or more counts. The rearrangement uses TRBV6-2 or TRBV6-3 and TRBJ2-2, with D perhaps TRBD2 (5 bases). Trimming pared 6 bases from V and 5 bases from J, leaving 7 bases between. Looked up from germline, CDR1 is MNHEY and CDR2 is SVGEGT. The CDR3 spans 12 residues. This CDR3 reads CASSRGTGELFF. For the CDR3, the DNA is TGTGCCAGCAGCCGGGGTACCGGGGAGCTGTTTTTT.

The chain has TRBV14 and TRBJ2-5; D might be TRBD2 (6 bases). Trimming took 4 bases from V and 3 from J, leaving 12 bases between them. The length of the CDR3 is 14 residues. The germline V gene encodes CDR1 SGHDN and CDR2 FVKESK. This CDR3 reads CASSRAGGKETQYF. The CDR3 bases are TGTGCCAGCAGCCGTGCGGGCGGGAAAGAGACCCAGTACTTC.

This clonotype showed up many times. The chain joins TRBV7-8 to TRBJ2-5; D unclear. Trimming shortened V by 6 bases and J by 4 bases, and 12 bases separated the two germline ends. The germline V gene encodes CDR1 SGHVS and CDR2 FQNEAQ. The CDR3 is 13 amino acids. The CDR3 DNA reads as TGTGCCAGCAGTCCCCCAGCGTCAGAGACCCAGTACTTC. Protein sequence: CASSPPASETQYF.

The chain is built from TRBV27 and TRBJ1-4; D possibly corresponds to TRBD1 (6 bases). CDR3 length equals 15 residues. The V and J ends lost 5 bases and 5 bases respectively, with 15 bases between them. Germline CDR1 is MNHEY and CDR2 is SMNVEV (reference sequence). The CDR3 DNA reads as TGTGCCAGCAGTCCCCGGACAGCCATAAATGAAAAACTGTTTTTT. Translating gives CASSPRTAINEKLFF.

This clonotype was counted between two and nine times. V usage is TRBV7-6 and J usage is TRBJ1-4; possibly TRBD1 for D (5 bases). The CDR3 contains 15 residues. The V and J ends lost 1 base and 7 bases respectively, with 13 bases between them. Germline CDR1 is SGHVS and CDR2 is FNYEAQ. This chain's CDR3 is CASSLDWGKGEKLFF. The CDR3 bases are TGTGCCAGCAGCTTAGATTGGGGGAAGGGTGAAAAACTGTTTTTT. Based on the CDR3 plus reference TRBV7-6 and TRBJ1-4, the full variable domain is GAGVSQSPRYKVTKRGQDVALRCDPISGHVSLYWYRQALGQGPEFLTYFNYEAQQDKSGLPNDRFSAERPEGSISTLTIQRTEQRDSAMYRCASSLDWGKGEKLFFGSGTQLSVL.

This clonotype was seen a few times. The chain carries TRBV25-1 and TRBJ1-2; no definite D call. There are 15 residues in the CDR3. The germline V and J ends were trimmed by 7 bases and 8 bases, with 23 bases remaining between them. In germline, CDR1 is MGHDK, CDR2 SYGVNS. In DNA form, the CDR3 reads TGTGCCAGCACCTCCGTTGTTAGGGCCCAGGAGGGCTACACCTTC. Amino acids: CASTSVVRAQEGYTF.

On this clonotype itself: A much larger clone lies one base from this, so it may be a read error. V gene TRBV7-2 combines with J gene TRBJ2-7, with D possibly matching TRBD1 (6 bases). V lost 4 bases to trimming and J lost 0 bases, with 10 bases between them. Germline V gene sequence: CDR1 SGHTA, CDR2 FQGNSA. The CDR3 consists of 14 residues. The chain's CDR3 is CASSSRDISYEQYF. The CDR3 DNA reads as TGTGCCAGCAGCTCCCGGGACATCTCCTACGAGCAGTACTTC.

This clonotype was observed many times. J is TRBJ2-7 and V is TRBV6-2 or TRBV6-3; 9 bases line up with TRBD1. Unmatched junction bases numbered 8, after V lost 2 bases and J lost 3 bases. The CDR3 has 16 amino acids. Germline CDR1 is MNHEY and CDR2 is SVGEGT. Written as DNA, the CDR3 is TGTGCCAGCAGTTACAAACCGGGACAGGGTCTCTACGAGCAGTACTTC. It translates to CASSYKPGQGLYEQYF.

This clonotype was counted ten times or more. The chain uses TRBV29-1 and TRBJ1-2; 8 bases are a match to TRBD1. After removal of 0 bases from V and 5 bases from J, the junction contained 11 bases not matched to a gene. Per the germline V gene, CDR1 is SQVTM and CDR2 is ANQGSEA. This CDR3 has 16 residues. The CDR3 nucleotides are TGCAGCGTTGAAGAAGACAGGGGCAGAGTAGGGTATGGCTACACCTTC. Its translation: CSVEEDRGRVGYGYTF.